This T cell receptor (beta chain) appears in the sequencing data of a study of OX40 agonist ivuxolimab in advanced cancers. Broadly, across the study: Ivuxolimab was a fully human IgG2 agonistic monoclonal antibody targeting the costimulatory receptor OX40 (CD134). Intravenous ivuxolimab was administered to patients every 2 weeks at six dose levels: 0.01, 0.1, 0.3, 1.5, 3 and 10 mg/kg. Among the approximately 50 dose-escalation patients, approximately 20 had hepatocellular carcinoma, around 15 melanoma, 9 renal cell carcinoma and 9 head and neck cancer. In the dose-escalation cohort, approximately 82% of patients were male, and the mean age was approximately 64 years, with a range of about 20 to 90. Patients were allowed to have had prior anti-PD-1, anti-PD-L1 or anti-CTLA-4 therapy, and 40% of the dose-escalation patients had previously received checkpoint inhibitors. Partial responses occurred in three dose-escalation patients, of whom one had hepatocellular carcinoma and two had cutaneous melanoma. The purpose of peripheral TCRbeta sequencing was to test whether ivuxolimab changed TCR sequence diversity and led to clonal T-cell expansion. The paper describes the monotherapy dose-escalation part (N of about 52 patients) of the phase I trial of ivuxolimab. Results and caveats for the whole study, not just this receptor: At doses of 0.1 to 3.0 mg/kg, clonal expansion of both CD4+ and CD8+ T cells in blood was seen between baseline and week 6. After ivuxolimab, more expanded clones were found on average in CD8+ T cells than in CD4+ T cells. The antigen specificity of the clonally expanded peripheral T cells was not determined. Low levels of normalized T-cell clonal expansion were also seen in some nonresponding patients. In the 0.1-3.0 mg/kg groups, partial responders had among the lowest normalized peripheral clonal expansion, particularly in CD8+ T cells.

A note on this clone: It has no known antigen specificity. No base qualities exist here, and no much larger clone lies one base off it.

For sequencing of the TCRbeta CDR3 region, genomic DNA was extracted from the sorted cells. The immunoSEQ Assay was used for sequencing of TCRbeta CDR3 regions. TCRdb took this table from immuneACCESS and kept in-frame rearrangements with V and J called. Such tables lack part of the clones; where checked against another copy, unresolved V genes explain under half of the gap, and the rest is unexplained. This sample holds about 54,000 clones; roughly 81% were observed only once. The top ten constitute 1.2% of the sample. Measured from the cysteine to the phenylalanine, the CDR3 is 14 residues long. The only DNA kept is the CDR3, 42 bases in frame from the first base. CDR1 and CDR2 are drawn from the germline V gene (reference sequence): MNHNY, SVGAGI. Trimming removed 4 bases from V and 2 bases from J, leaving 8 bases between the germline ends. Patients with a history of autoimmune disease or receiving systemic immunosuppression were excluded from the trial. In every dose cohort, peripheral blood was drawn for TCR sequencing at baseline, cycle 4 day 1, and cycle 7 day 1. Samples were obtained from an open-label, multicenter, first-in-human phase I dose-escalation trial of ivuxolimab. The trial enrolled adults with locally advanced or metastatic head and neck squamous cell, hepatocellular, melanoma or renal cell carcinoma. Before TCR sequencing, CD4+ T cells and CD8+ T cells from peripheral blood were sorted into separate populations.

The receptor's source is an adult with an advanced solid tumor such as melanoma, head and neck, liver or kidney cancer. This specimen consisted of CD4+ or CD8+ T cells sorted from blood, obtained in a trial of the OX40 agonist ivuxolimab. This receptor chain uses TRBV6-6 and TRBJ2-2; too little of a D gene remains to name it. Here is the DNA: TGTGCCAGCAGTTTGCAGGCAAACACCGGGGAGCTGTTTTTT. The resulting protein is CASSLQANTGELFF.